This is a list of T cell receptor beta chains from one sample in a study of PD-1 blockade in mismatch repair-deficient tumors. Produced via immunoSEQ multiplex PCR; TCRdb's table is partial and in-frame only. The sample has around 110,000 clones; roughly 80% are singletons. The material sequenced was peripheral blood, taken just over 59 weeks after starting pembrolizumab. The source is an adult with mismatch repair-deficient cancer. Both conserved end residues are part of each CDR3. A D gene is named only where the DNA matches it firmly. Some rows have no size entry. The others give once, few or many, or a class for an expanded clone.

TRBJ2-7 | NA | TRBV7-8 | NA | CASSLEARSLTYEQYF | TGTGCCAGCAGCTTAGAAGCGCGGAGTCTCACCTACGAGCAGTACTTC
TRBJ2-4 | NA | TRBV4-1 | NA | CASSQDSRALQYF | TGCGCCAGCAGCCAAGATTCCAGGGCTCTTCAGTACTTC
TRBJ1-1 | NA | TRBV14 | NA | CASSRSMNTEAFF | TGTGCCAGCAGCCGCAGTATGAACACTGAAGCTTTCTTT
TRBJ2-2 | NA | TRBV7-9 | NA | CASRPNRWTGELFF | TGTGCCAGCAGACCTAACCGTTGGACCGGGGAGCTGTTTTTT
TRBJ2-1 | few | TRBV4-3 | TRBD2 | CASSHGTSNNEQFF | TGCGCCAGCAGCCATGGGACTAGTAACAATGAGCAGTTCTTC
TRBJ2-3 | NA | TRBV5-1 | NA | CASSLKGVTDTQYF | TGCGCCAGCAGCTTGAAGGGGGTGACAGATACGCAGTATTTT
TRBJ2-2 | once | TRBV6-5 | NA | CASSYTGSTGELFF | TGTGCCAGCAGTTATACAGGGAGCACCGGGGAGCTGTTTTTT
TRBJ1-3 | NA | TRBV7-6 | TRBD1 | CASSFSGGYSGNTIYF | TGTGCCAGCAGCTTCTCAGGGGGTTACTCTGGAAACACCATATATTTT
TRBJ2-6 | NA | TRBV10-1 | NA | CASILAVASGANVLTF | NA
TRBJ1-5 | NA | TRBV19 | NA | CASSIEALGQPQHF | TGTGCCAGTAGTATAGAGGCCCTCGGGCAGCCCCAGCATTTT
TRBJ2-2 | few | TRBV7-8 | TRBD1 | CASSPRGTATTGELFF | TGTGCCAGCAGCCCTAGGGGGACAGCGACCACCGGGGAGCTGTTTTTT
TRBJ2-1 | NA | TRBV27 | NA | CASSGVGGRYNEQFF | TGTGCCAGCAGTGGTGTTGGTGGGCGATACAATGAGCAGTTCTTC